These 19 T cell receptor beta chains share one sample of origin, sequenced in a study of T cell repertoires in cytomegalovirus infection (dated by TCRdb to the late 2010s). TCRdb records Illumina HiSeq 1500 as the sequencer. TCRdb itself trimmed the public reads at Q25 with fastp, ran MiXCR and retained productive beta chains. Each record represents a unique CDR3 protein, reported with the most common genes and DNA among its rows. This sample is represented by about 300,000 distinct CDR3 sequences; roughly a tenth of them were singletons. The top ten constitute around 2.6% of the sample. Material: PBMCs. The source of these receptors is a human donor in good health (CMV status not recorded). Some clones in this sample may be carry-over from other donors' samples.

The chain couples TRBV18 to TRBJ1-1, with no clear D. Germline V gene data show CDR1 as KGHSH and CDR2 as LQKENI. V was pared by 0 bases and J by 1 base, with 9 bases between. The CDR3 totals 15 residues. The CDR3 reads CASSPPGQTNTEAFF. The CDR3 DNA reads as TGTGCCAGCTCACCACCGGGCCAGACGAACACTGAAGCTTTCTTT.

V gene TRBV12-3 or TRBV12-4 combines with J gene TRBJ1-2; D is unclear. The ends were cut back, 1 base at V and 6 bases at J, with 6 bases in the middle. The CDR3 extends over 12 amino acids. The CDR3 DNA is TGTGCCAGCAGTTTAGGCAGAAATGGCTACACCTTC. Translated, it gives CASSLGRNGYTF.

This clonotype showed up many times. CDR3 nucleotides: TGTGCCAGCAGCAGAGCTAGCGGGGGAGGAGATACGCAGTATTTT. It is translated as CASSRASGGGDTQYF. The rearrangement links TRBV6-6 to TRBJ2-3, with 10 positions matching TRBD2. With 6 bases clipped from V and 5 bases from J, the junction kept 8 bases outside the gene matches. The CDR3 consists of 15 residues. From germline, CDR1 is MNHNY and CDR2 SVGAGI (reference sequence).

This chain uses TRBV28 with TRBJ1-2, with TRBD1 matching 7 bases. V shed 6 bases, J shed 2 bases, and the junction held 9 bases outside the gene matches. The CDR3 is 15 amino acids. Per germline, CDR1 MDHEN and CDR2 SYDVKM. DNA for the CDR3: TGTGCCAGCAGATCACCTCTGGGACAGAACTATGGCTACACCTTC. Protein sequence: CASRSPLGQNYGYTF.

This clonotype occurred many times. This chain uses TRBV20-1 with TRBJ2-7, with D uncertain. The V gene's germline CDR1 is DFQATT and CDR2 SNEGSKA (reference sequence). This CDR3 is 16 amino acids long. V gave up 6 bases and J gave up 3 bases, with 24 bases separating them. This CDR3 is CSAYDSAPAPYYEQYV. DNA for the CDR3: TGCAGTGCGTACGACTCGGCGCCGGCCCCCTACTACGAGCAGTACGTC.

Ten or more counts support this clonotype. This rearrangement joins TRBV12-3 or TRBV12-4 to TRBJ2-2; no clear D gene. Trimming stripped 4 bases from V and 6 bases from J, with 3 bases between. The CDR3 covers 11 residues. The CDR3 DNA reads TGTGCCAGCAGTTCCCCCGGGGAGCTGTTTTTT. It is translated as CASSSPGELFF.

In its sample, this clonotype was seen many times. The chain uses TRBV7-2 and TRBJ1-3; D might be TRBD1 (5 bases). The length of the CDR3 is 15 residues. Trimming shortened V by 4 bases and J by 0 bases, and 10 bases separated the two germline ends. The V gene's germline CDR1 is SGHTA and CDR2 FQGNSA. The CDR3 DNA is TGTGCCAGCAGCTCTGACAGCAGCTCTGGAAACACCATATATTTT. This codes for CASSSDSSSGNTIYF.

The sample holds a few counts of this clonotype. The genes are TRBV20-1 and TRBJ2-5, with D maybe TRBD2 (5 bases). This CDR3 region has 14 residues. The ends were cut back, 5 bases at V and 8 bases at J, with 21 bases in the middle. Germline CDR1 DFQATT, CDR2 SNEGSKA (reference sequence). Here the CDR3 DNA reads TGCAGTGCTCTGACTGGCTATGAGGGCGAAACCCAGTACTTC. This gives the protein CSALTGYEGETQYF.

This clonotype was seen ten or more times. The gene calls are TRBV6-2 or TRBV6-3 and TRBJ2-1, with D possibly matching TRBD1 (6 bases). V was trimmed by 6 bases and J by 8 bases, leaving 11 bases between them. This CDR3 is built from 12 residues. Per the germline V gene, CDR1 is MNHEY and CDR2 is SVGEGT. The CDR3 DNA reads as TGTGCCAGCAGAACAAACAGGGATGAGCAGTTCTTC. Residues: CASRTNRDEQFF.

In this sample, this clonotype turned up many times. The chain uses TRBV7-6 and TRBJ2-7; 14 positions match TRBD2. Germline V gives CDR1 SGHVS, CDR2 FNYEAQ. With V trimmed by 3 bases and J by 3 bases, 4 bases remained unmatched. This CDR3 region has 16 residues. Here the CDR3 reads CASSLGLAGESYEQYV. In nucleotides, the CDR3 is TGTGCCAGCAGCTTGGGACTAGCGGGAGAAAGCTACGAGCAGTACGTC.

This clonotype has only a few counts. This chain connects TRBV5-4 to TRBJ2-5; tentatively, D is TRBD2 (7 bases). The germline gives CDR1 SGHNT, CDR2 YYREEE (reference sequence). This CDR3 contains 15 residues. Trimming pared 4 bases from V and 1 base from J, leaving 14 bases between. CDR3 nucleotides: TGTGCCAGCAGCCCCCAGGGAGGGGGCCAAGAGACCCAGTACTTC. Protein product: CASSPQGGGQETQYF.

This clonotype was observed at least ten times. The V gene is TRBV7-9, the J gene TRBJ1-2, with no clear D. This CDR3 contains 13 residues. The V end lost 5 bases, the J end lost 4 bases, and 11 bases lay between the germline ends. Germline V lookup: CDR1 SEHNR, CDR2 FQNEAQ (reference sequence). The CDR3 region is CASSPTEIYGYTF. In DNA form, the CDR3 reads TGTGCCAGCAGCCCTACGGAGATCTATGGCTACACCTTC.

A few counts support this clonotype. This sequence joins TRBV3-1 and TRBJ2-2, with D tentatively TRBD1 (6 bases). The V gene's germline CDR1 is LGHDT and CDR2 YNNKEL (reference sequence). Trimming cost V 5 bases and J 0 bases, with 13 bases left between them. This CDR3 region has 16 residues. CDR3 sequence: CASSALDRPNTGELFF. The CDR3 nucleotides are TGTGCCAGCAGCGCGCTCGACAGGCCGAACACCGGGGAGCTGTTTTTT.

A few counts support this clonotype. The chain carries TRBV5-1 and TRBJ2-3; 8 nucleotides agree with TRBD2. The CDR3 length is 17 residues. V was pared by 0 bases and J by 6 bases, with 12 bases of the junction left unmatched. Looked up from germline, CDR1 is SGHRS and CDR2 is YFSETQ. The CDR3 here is CASSLATLAEPVDTQYF. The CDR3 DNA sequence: TGCGCCAGCAGCTTGGCGACACTAGCGGAACCGGTGGATACGCAGTATTTT.

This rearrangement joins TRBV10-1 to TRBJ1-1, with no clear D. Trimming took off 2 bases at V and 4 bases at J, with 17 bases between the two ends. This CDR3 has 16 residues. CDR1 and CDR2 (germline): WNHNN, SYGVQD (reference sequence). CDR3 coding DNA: TGCGCCAGCAGTGAGGGAGGCAGCCTGTTCGGCACTGAAGCTTTCTTT. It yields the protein CASSEGGSLFGTEAFF.

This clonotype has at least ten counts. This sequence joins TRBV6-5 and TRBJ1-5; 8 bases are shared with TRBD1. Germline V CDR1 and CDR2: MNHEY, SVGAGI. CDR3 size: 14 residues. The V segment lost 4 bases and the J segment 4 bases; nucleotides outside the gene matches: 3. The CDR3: CASSSRQGNQPQHF. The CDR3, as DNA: TGTGCCAGCAGTTCTCGACAGGGGAATCAGCCCCAGCATTTT.

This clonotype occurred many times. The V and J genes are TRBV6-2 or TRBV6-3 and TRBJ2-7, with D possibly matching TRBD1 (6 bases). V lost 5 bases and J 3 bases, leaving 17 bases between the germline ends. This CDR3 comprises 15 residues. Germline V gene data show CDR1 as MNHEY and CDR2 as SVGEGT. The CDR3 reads CASSTPFRGNYEQYV. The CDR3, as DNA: TGTGCCAGCAGTACTCCATTCAGGGGAAACTACGAGCAGTACGTC.

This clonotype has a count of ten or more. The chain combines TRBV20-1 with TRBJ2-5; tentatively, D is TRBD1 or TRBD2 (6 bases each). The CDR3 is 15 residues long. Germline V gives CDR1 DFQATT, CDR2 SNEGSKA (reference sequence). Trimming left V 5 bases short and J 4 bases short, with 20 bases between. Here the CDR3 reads CSAGPPGGLRETQYF. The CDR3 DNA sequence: TGCAGTGCTGGACCCCCTGGGGGGCTTAGAGAGACCCAGTACTTC.

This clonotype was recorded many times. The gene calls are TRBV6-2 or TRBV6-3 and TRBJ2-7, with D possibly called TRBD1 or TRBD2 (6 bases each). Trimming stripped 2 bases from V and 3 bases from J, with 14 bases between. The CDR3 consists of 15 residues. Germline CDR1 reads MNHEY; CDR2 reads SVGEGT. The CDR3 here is CASSYGGLRGYEQYV. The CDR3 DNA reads TGTGCCAGCAGTTACGGGGGGCTTCGGGGCTACGAGCAGTACGTC.